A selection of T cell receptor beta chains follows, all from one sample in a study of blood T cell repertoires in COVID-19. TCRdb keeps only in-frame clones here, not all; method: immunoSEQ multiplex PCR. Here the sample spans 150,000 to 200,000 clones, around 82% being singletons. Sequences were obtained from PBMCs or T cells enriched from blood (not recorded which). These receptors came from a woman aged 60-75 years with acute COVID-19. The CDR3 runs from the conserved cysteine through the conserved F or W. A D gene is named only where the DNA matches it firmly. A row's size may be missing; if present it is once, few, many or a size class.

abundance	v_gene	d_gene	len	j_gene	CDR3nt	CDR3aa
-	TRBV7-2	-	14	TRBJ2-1	TGTGCCAGCAGCTTAGTAGGGGGGGAGAATGAGCAGTTCTTC	CASSLVGGENEQFF
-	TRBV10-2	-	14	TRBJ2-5	TGCGCCAGCAGTCAAAGTCAGCGAAAAGAGACCCAGTACTTC	CASSQSQRKETQYF
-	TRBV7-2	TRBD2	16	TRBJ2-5	TGTGCCAGCAGCTTAGGGGCGGGAGGGTTCCAAGAGACCCAGTACTTC	CASSLGAGGFQETQYF
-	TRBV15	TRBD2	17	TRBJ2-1	TGTGCCACCAGCAGAGATTGGGGCGGGGGTAACTACAATGAGCAGTTCTTC	CATSRDWGGGNYNEQFF
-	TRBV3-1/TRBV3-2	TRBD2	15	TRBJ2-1	TGTGCCAGCAGCCAAGGGGGACTAGGGAACAATGAGCAGTTCTTC	CASSQGGLGNNEQFF
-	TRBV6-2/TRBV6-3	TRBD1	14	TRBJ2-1	TGTGCCAGCAGTGGGGACAGGGGGAACAATGAGCAGTTCTTC	CASSGDRGNNEQFF
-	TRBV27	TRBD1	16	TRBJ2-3	TGTGCCAGCAGTTTAGCACCCGACAGGGGAGGAGATACGCAGTATTTT	CASSLAPDRGGDTQYF
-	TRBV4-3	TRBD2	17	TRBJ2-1	TGCGCCAGCAGCCACCTAGCGGGGTTCAGCTCCTACAATGAGCAGTTCTTC	CASSHLAGFSSYNEQFF
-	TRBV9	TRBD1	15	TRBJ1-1	TGTGCCAGCAGCCCTCGACAGGGGGCTAGTGGTGGAGCTTTCTTT	CASSPRQGASGGAFF
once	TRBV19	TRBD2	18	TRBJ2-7	TGTGCCAGTAGTATAGGACTGCGCGGGAGATTGCTCTCCTACGAGCAGTACTTC	CASSIGLRGRLLSYEQYF
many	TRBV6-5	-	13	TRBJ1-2	TGTGCCAGCAGTTACACAGGGAACTATGGCTACACCTTC	CASSYTGNYGYTF
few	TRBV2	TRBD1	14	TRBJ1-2	TGTGCCAGCAGTTCACAGGGGGCGAGCGATGGCTACACCTTC	CASSSQGASDGYTF
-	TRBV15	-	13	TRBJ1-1	TGTGCCACCGAACGCCCGGGGAGGACTGAAGCTTTCTTT	CATERPGRTEAFF
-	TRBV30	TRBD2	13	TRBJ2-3	TGTGCCTGGACCGCGGGGGGCACAGATACGCAGTATTTT	CAWTAGGTDTQYF
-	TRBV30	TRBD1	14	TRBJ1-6	TGTGCCTGGAGTTCAGGGGGGCCTTTTTCACCCCTCCACTTT	CAWSSGGPFSPLHF
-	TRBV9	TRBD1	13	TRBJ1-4	TGTGCCAGCAGCGATTATGACAGGGGGAAACTGTTTTTT	CASSDYDRGKLFF
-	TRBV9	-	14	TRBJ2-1	TGTGCCAGCAGCCCCCGCCTAGCGAGCAATGAGCAGTTCTTC	CASSPRLASNEQFF
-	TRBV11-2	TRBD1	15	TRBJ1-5	TGTGCCAGCAGCTCCGCGAGGGGGCCCAATCAGCCCCAGCATTTT	CASSSARGPNQPQHF
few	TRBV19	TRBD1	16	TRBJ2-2	TGTGCCAGTAGTATCGGACAGGGGGCGAACACCGGGGAGCTGTTTTTT	CASSIGQGANTGELFF
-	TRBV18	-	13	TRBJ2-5	TGTGCCAGCTCACCACCAGCGGGAGAGACCCAGTACTTC	CASSPPAGETQYF
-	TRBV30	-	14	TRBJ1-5	TGTGCCTGGAGGGGAGGAGGGTTAAGTCAGCCCCAGCATTTT	CAWRGGGLSQPQHF
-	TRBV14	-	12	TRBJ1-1	TGTGCCAGCAGCCAAGAAAATAAGAGAGCTTTCTTT	CASSQENKRAFF
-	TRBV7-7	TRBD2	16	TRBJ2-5	TGTGCCAGCAGCTTAGGGGCGGGAGGGACGATCGAGACCCAGTACTTC	CASSLGAGGTIETQYF
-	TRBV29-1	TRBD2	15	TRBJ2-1	TGCAGCGTTGCGGGGACTAGCGGGAGAGGGAATGAGCAGTTCTTC	CSVAGTSGRGNEQFF
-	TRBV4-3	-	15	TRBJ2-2	TGCGCCAGCAGCCAAGGAGACAGGCCGACCGGGGAGCTGTTTTTT	CASSQGDRPTGELFF
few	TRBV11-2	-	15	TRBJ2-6	TGTGCCAACCCCCCTGGAGGTCCTGGGGCCAACGTCCTGACTTTC	CANPPGGPGANVLTF
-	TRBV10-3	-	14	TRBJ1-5	TGTGCCATCAGTGGAGGGCCGCGGAATCAGCCCCAGCATTTT	CAISGGPRNQPQHF
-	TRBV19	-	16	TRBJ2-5	TGTGCCAGTAGTATGGGCCGGGGGAATAACCAAGAGACCCAGTACTTC	CASSMGRGNNQETQYF
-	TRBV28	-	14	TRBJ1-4	TGTGCCAGCAGTAACCCGGGGGGGGAAGAAAAACTGTTTTTT	CASSNPGGEEKLFF
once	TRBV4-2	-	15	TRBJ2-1	TGTGCCAGCAGCCAAGAAGCGGAAGGATACAATGAGCAGTTCTTC	CASSQEAEGYNEQFF
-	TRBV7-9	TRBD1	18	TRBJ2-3	TGTGCCAGCAGACCGAAGCCTCGGTTGGACAGGGGCATAGATACGCAGTATTTT	CASRPKPRLDRGIDTQYF
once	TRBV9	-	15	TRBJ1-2	TGTGCCAGCAGCGCAGCGGGGGGGAATCTCCGCGGCTACACCTTC	CASSAAGGNLRGYTF
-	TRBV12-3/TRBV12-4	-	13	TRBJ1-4	TGTGCCAGCAGTTTAGGAGGTGGGGAAAAACTGTTTTTT	CASSLGGGEKLFF
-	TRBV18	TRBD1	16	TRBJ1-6	TGTGCCAGCTCAACAAATTCCGGGACAGGAGATTCACCCCTCCACTTT	CASSTNSGTGDSPLHF
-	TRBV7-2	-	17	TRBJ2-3	TGTGCCAGCAGCTTGACCCCCGTGGCAGGTAACCCAGATACGCAGTATTTT	CASSLTPVAGNPDTQYF
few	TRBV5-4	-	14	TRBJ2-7	TGTGCCAGCAGCTTGGAGGGGACTGCCTACGAGCAGTACTTC	CASSLEGTAYEQYF
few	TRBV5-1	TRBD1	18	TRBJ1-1	TGCGCCAGCAGCTCCGGATCCACATTAACCACAGGGGGCACTGAAGCTTTCTTT	CASSSGSTLTTGGTEAFF
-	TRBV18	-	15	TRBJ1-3	TGTGCCAGCTCACCCCTGGAGGGTCCTGGAAACACCATATATTTT	CASSPLEGPGNTIYF
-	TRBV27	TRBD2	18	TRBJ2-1	TGTGCCAGCAGTTTAACCCCTCCCGGACTAGTTCAAGGCAATGAGCAGTTCTTC	CASSLTPPGLVQGNEQFF
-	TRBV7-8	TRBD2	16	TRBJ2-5	TGTGCCAGCAGCTTATATAGCGGGGGCCAACAAGAGACCCAGTACTTC	CASSLYSGGQQETQYF
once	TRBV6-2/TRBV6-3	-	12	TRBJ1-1	TGTGCCAGCAGTTACCCCCCCCGTGAAGCTTTCTTT	CASSYPPREAFF
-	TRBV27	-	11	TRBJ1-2	TGTGCCAGCGGGGAGAAGAATGGCTACACCTTC	CASGEKNGYTF
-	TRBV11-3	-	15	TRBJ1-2	TGTGCCAGCAGCTCAGACGGAGGCCTTTCGAATGGCTACACCTTC	CASSSDGGLSNGYTF
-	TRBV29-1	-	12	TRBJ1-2	TGCAGCGTTACCCCGGGGGGCTATGGCTACACCTTC	CSVTPGGYGYTF
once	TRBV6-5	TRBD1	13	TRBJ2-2	TGTGCCAGCAGGACAGGGGCAAGCGGGGAGCTGTTTTTT	CASRTGASGELFF